This TCR beta chain was found in a study of T cell repertoires in cytomegalovirus infection. Study details: CMV infection and matching HLA type were both indicated by public TCR beta signatures.

TCRdb reprocessed the reads via MiXCR and lists one record per CDR3 protein. The table lists more than 200,000 distinct CDR3 sequences, 9.1% of them singletons. The CDR3 covers 15 residues. Losses at the gene ends were 2 bases for V and 1 base for J; bases not matched to a gene: 3. Per the germline V gene, CDR1 is MNHGY and CDR2 is SAAAGT. This clonotype was recorded at least ten times. The gene calls are TRBV6-8 and TRBJ1-1; 8 nucleotides align to TRBD1. Material: PBMCs. This receptor was obtained from a human donor in good health (CMV status not recorded). Some clones in this sample may be carry-over from other donors' samples. The CDR3 protein is CASSYAGTGNTEAFF. CDR3 DNA: TGTGCCAGCAGTTACGCCGGGACAGGGAACACTGAAGCTTTCTTT.